This entry lists 22 T cell receptor beta chains sequenced from one sample in a study of memory CD4+ T cells and cytomegalovirus serostatus. The sort gate was single viable CD3+CD4+CD8-CD45RO+ cells for memory CD4+ T cells. Clones were read by immunoSEQ multiplex PCR, and TCRdb kept only the in-frame ones, dropping some. This sample has around 40,000 clones, with roughly 80% found just once. Material for sequencing was memory CD4+ T cells from blood. All receptors derive from an adult in good health and CMV-seronegative.

This chain connects TRBV19 to TRBJ1-5; 10 bases are shared with TRBD1. Germline-derived CDR1 and CDR2 are LNHDA and SQIVND (reference sequence). Losses at the gene ends were 4 bases for V and 7 bases for J; bases not matched to a gene: 10. The CDR3 spans 16 residues. Here the CDR3 DNA reads TGTGCCAGTAGTACGACGTCCGGGACAGGGGACCAGCCCCAGCATTTT. Protein sequence: CASSTTSGTGDQPQHF.

This clone was seen just once. The chain recombines TRBV10-3 with TRBJ1-5; D possibly corresponds to TRBD1 (6 bases). The CDR3 is 15 residues long. Trimming shortened V by 2 bases and J by 4 bases, and 12 bases separated the two germline ends. Looked up from germline, CDR1 is ENHRY and CDR2 is SYGVKD. CDR3 bases: TGTGCCATCAGTGAGAACCAGGGGCAAAATCAGCCCCAGCATTTT. It codes for CAISENQGQNQPQHF.

This clone was seen a few times. The chain has TRBV11-2 and TRBJ2-7, with a tentative D call TRBD1 (6 bases). V was trimmed by 4 bases and J by 0 bases, leaving 13 bases between them. The germline V gene encodes CDR1 SGHAT and CDR2 FQNNGV. The CDR3 contains 15 residues. Written as DNA, the CDR3 is TGTGCCAGCAGCTCATTACAGGGTTCCTCCTACGAGCAGTACTTC. Translating gives CASSSLQGSSYEQYF.

This chain links TRBV6-5 with TRBJ1-6, with D hard to call. The CDR3 is made up of 14 amino acids. Looked up from germline, CDR1 is MNHEY and CDR2 is SVGAGI. Trimming shortened V by 8 bases and J by 8 bases, and 16 bases separated the two germline ends. This chain's CDR3 is CASGKEGIDSPLHF. The CDR3 nucleotides are TGTGCCAGCGGAAAGGAGGGTATTGATTCACCCCTCCACTTT.

This clone showed up just a few times. The V gene is TRBV4-2, the J gene TRBJ2-3; perhaps TRBD2 as D (5 bases). From germline, CDR1 is LGHNA and CDR2 YNFKEQ. This CDR3 contains 13 residues. V dropped 1 base and J dropped 7 bases, with 9 bases sitting between them. CDR3 sequence: CASSQGERNTQYF. CDR3 DNA sequence: TGTGCCAGCAGCCAAGGGGAGAGGAATACGCAGTATTTT.

V is TRBV18 and J is TRBJ2-7; maybe TRBD1 (6 bases). The CDR3 totals 14 residues. The germline gives CDR1 KGHSH, CDR2 LQKENI. Trimming removed 0 bases from V and 5 bases from J, with 11 bases in between. CDR3 nucleotides: TGTGCCAGCTCACCACCTCTCAGGACAGACGAGCAGTACTTC. This encodes CASSPPLRTDEQYF.

The chain combines TRBV6-5 with TRBJ1-6; D might be TRBD1 (5 bases). CDR3 length: 11 amino acids. Trimming stripped 8 bases from V and 9 bases from J, with 8 bases between. CDR1 MNHEY and CDR2 SVGAGI come from the germline V gene. CDR3 in amino acids: CASGGSSPLHF. CDR3 nucleotide sequence: TGTGCCAGCGGGGGGAGTTCACCCCTCCACTTT.

The V and J genes are TRBV7-9 and TRBJ1-2; D is uncertain. V dropped 4 bases and J dropped 0 bases, with 6 bases sitting between them. In germline, CDR1 is SEHNR, CDR2 FQNEAQ (reference sequence). The CDR3 length is 13 residues. As DNA, the CDR3 is TGTGCCAGCAGCTCGACATCTAACTATGGCTACACCTTC. Its protein product is CASSSTSNYGYTF.

About this clone: At one end the junction does not follow the germline gene, possibly because of a read error. V gene TRBV7-7 combines with J gene TRBJ2-2, with D perhaps matching TRBD1 or TRBD2 (5 bases each). The CDR3 is 14 amino acids. CDR1 and CDR2 (germline): SSHAT, FNYEAQ (reference sequence). The CDR3 nucleotides read TGTGCTAGCAGCTTGGGGGTAACGGACGGGGAGCTGTTTTTT. Translation: CASSLGVTDGELFF. Filled out from reference TRBV7-7 and TRBJ2-2, the complete variable domain reads GAGVSQSPRYKVTKRGQDVTLRCDPISSHATLYWYQQALGQGPEFLTYFNYEAQPDKSGLPSDRFSAERPEGSISTLTIQRTEQRDSAMYRCASSLGVTDGELFFGEGSRLTVL.

This clone showed up just a few times. For the CDR3, the DNA is TGTGCCAGCGCAGGGGGGGAGAACTATGGCTACACCTTC. Its translation: CASAGGENYGYTF. The V and J genes are TRBV7-9 and TRBJ1-2, with TRBD1 matching 7 bases. CDR3 length equals 13 residues. Germline CDR1 and CDR2: SEHNR and FQNEAQ (reference sequence). V shed 8 bases and J 2 bases; nucleotides not matched to a gene: 5.

The chain links TRBV30 to TRBJ1-4; D ambiguous. V lost 1 base and J 7 bases, leaving 13 bases between the germline ends. Germline assignment: CDR1 GTSNPN and CDR2 SVGIG (reference sequence). The CDR3 loop spans 14 amino acids. The CDR3 sequence: CAWSEGVGGEKLFF. The CDR3 DNA sequence: TGTGCCTGGAGTGAGGGAGTCGGAGGTGAAAAACTGTTTTTT.

This clone showed up just once. The chain joins TRBV5-1 to TRBJ2-5, with TRBD2 matching over 7 bases. V was pared by 0 bases and J by 3 bases, with 2 bases of the junction left unmatched. Per the germline V gene, CDR1 is SGHRS and CDR2 is YFSETQ. This CDR3 spans 14 amino acids. For the CDR3, the DNA is TGCGCCAGCAGCTTGGAAGGGAGGGAAGAGACCCAGTACTTC. Its protein product is CASSLEGREETQYF.

The sample holds a few counts of this clone. The chain is built from TRBV13 and TRBJ1-6; perhaps TRBD1 as D (5 bases). The CDR3 runs 15 residues. Germline V gene lookup returns CDR1 PRHDT and CDR2 FYEKMQ (reference sequence). V was clipped by 3 bases and J by 8 bases, with 14 bases between them. The CDR3 nucleotides are TGTGCCAGCAGCTTTGGACAACCGCGGGATTCACCCCTCCACTTT. It codes for CASSFGQPRDSPLHF.

The rearrangement uses TRBV27 and TRBJ1-6, with a possible D match to TRBD1 (6 bases). Trimming left V 2 bases short and J 10 bases short, with 18 bases between. Germline lookup yields CDR1 MNHEY and CDR2 SMNVEV (reference sequence). This CDR3 region has 16 residues. The CDR3 DNA sequence: TGTGCCAGCAGTTTAGCCAAGAACCGAAGGGGGTCACCCCTCCACTTT. It encodes CASSLAKNRRGSPLHF.

The CDR3 DNA sequence: TGCGCCAGCAGCTTGGATCCGGGACAAAGGGATGGCTACACCTTC. Protein: CASSLDPGQRDGYTF. The rearrangement uses TRBV5-1 and TRBJ1-2; D might be TRBD1 (6 bases). This CDR3 contains 15 residues. Between the trimmed V and J ends, which lost 0 bases and 6 bases, there was a span of 15 bases. Germline lookup yields CDR1 SGHRS and CDR2 YFSETQ.

This clone has more than one count but fewer than ten. This sequence joins TRBV18 and TRBJ2-7; 12 positions match TRBD2. J gave up 4 bases and V 3 bases, and 7 bases lay outside the gene matches. This CDR3 contains 16 residues. CDR1 KGHSH and CDR2 LQKENI come from the germline V gene. The CDR3 DNA sequence: TGTGCCAGCTCACCTTCTAGCGGGGGGGCGTCATACGAGCAGTACTTC. Its translation is CASSPSSGGASYEQYF.

Written as DNA, the CDR3 is TGTGCCTGGAGTGTTAGACAGGGAGACTATGGCTACACCTTC. Translated: CAWSVRQGDYGYTF. This chain uses TRBV30 with TRBJ1-2; TRBD1 matches 7 bases. V lost 0 bases to trimming and J lost 3 bases; unmatched junction nucleotides: 4. This CDR3 contains 14 residues. The germline V gene encodes CDR1 GTSNPN and CDR2 SVGIG (reference sequence).

A few counts support this clone. DNA of the CDR3: TGCGCCAGCAGCTTGGGGACGACAAACTATGGCTACACCTTC. It codes for CASSLGTTNYGYTF. V gene TRBV5-1 combines with J gene TRBJ1-2; D remains ambiguous. The V gene lost 0 bases and the J gene lost 2 bases, with 8 bases spanning the gap. Germline lookup yields CDR1 SGHRS and CDR2 YFSETQ. The CDR3 has 14 residues. The full variable domain, in which reference TRBV5-1 and TRBJ1-2 provide the parts outside the CDR3, is KAGVTQTPRYLIKTRGQQVTLSCSPISGHRSVSWYQQTPGQGLQFLFEYFSETQRNKGNFPGRFSGRQFSNSRSEMNVSTLELGDSALYLCASSLGTTNYGYTFGSGTRLTVV.

J is TRBJ2-6 and V is TRBV9; no clear D. Germline CDR1 and CDR2: SGDLS and YYNGEE. V was clipped by 4 bases and J by 1 base, with 6 bases between them. This CDR3 region has 14 residues. In DNA, the CDR3 is TGTGCCAGCAGCCTATTTTCTGGGGCCAACGTCCTGACTTTC. It yields the protein CASSLFSGANVLTF.

To note about this clone: Other DNA sequences in this specimen translate into the identical CDR3. The chain is built from TRBV11-2 and TRBJ2-7; unclear D gene. This CDR3 contains 13 residues. CDR1 is SGHAT, CDR2 FQNNGV, per germline. Trimming cost V 5 bases and J 5 bases, with 13 bases left between them. This CDR3 reads CASSRDRGNEQYF. DNA for the CDR3: TGTGCCAGCAGCCGAGACCGCGGAAACGAGCAGTACTTC.

The J gene is TRBJ1-6, the V gene TRBV9; no definite D call. The CDR3 totals 13 residues. Germline values: CDR1 SGDLS, CDR2 YYNGEE. The V end was cut by 1 base, the J end by 8 bases, with 7 bases between. The DNA of the CDR3 is TGTGCCAGCAGCGTAAATAACGATTCACCCCTCCACTTT. Its translation: CASSVNNDSPLHF.

The chain links TRBV6-1 to TRBJ1-4, with unresolved D. This CDR3 has 15 amino acids. Deletions cut 2 bases from V and 0 bases from J, with 7 bases between. Germline-derived CDR1 and CDR2 are MNHNS and SASEGT. The CDR3 nucleotides are TGTGCCAGCAGTGAACTTTGGGCAACTAATGAAAAACTGTTTTTT. Protein product: CASSELWATNEKLFF.